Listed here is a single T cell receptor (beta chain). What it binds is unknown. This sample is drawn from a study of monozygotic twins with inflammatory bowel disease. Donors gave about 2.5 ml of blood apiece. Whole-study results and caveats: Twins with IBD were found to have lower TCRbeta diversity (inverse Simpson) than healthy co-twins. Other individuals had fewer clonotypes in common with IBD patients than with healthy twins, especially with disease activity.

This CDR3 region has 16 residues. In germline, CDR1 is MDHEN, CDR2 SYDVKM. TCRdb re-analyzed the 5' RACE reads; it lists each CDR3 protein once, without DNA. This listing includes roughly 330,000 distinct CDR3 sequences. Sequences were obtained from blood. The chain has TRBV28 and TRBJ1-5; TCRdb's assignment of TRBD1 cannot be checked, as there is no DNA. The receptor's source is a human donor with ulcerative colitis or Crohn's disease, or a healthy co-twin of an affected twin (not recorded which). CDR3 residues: CASSPRAAYSNQPQHF.